The present T cell receptor (beta chain) was sequenced within a study of blood T cell repertoires in COVID-19 (dated by TCRdb to the early 2020s). For the study in its entirety: Collaborator samples came from the United States, Italy and Spain and covered acute and convalescent phases of COVID-19. The material from the prospective study consisted of cDNA or gDNA derived from T cells, B-cell-depleted T cells, or PBMCs. The dataset comprised deeply sampled blood TCRbeta repertoires from subjects exposed to, actively infected with, or recovered from COVID-19. The repertoires were released in a freely available public database intended as a resource for research on the immune response to SARS-CoV-2. Samples came from the ongoing ImmuneRACE study (first 160 participants) plus 1,254 subjects from 6 global collaborators. A de-identified subject ID, COVID-19 status, age in years and sex were almost always included in the sample metadata. HLA class I and class II types, where available, came from metadata supplied by the sample provider rather than from assay-based typing.

The immunoSEQ Assay, a bias-controlled multiplex PCR, was used to amplify TCRbeta CDR3 regions from genomic DNA. The original methods were these. Within the assay, amplification of reference gene primers was used to estimate how many nucleated cells each sample contained. To quantify the absolute abundance of each unique TCRbeta CDR3 rearrangement, sequence reads were collapsed and filtered. For each sample, productive Simpson clonality was calculated by taking the square root of Simpson's diversity index across productive rearrangements. The clones in this table, taken by TCRdb from immuneACCESS, are in-frame only. Not every clone is retained; where verified, under half of the shortfall comes from an unresolved V gene, and the cause of the rest is unknown. V and J calls and clone size come straight from that table; D and trimming were deduced from the DNA. The sample records 60,000 to 85,000 clones, 91% of which are singletons. 7.3% of the sample comes from the top ten.

In Seattle, one collaborating source enrolled patients while the infection was active and tracked those patients longitudinally over the course of disease. Collaborating institutions collected whole blood in K2EDTA tubes following their own protocols. Collaborator samples were shipped for TCRbeta analysis as frozen whole blood, isolated PBMCs, or DNA extracted from either sample type. Overall results and qualifications from the work: Clinical and demographic metadata were provided uncurated, with the amount varying by source and participant.

Clipping removes 6 bases from V and 2 bases from J, with 4 as the unmatched junction base count. CDR1 and CDR2 (MNHNY, SVGAGI) derive from the germline V gene (reference sequence). Taken from cysteine to phenylalanine, the CDR3 has 15 residues. The kept DNA is CDR3 alone, 45 bases in frame from the first base. For this clone: Its antigen is unknown. Within one base of it there is no much larger clone, and no base qualities were kept.

This TCR was sampled from a man aged 40-49 years with COVID-19, enrolled during active disease. Sequencing was carried out using peripheral blood. Recombination connected TRBV6-6 to TRBJ2-1, with 10 central nucleotides matching TRBD2. The CDR3 sequence is CASRRAGGAYNEQFF. In nucleotide form, the sequence is TGTGCCAGCAGGAGAGCGGGGGGGGCCTACAATGAGCAGTTCTTC.